This T cell receptor beta chain was captured in a study of shared clonotypes between healthy human individuals. Study-wide context: A couple of women and a few men aged 18 to 49 served as donors.

Whole-study results and caveats: Only blood underwent sampling, and tissue repertoires likely differ. Several donors had about 5.1% of their naive CD4 clonotypes in common.

The material for each subset, its genomic DNA, was split evenly across several immunoSEQ plates. Repertoires were generated with immunoSEQ multiplex PCR, while TCRdb's copy carries only in-frame clones and drops some. Of about a million clones in the sample, 70% to 80% were seen once. In this sample, this clone turned up once. The antigen remains unidentified. Trimming removed 5 bases at V and 2 bases at J, with 15 bases between. CDR3 length: 15 amino acids. Germline assignment: CDR1 SGHTA and CDR2 FQGNSA. J is TRBJ2-5 and V is TRBV7-2, with D unresolved. The origin of this receptor is a young man in good health. Some clones in this sample may be carry-over from other donors' samples. Specimen: memory CD4+ T cells from PBMCs. Subset defined: CD45RA-negative fraction. The CDR3 reads CASSTRRQIQETQYF. CDR3 sequence (DNA): TGTGCCAGCAGCACAAGACGGCAGATACAAGAGACCCAGTACTTC. Filled out from reference TRBV7-2 and TRBJ2-5, the complete variable domain reads GAGVSQSPSNKVTEKGKDVELRCDPISGHTALYWYRQSLGQGLEFLIYFQGNSAPDKSGLPSDRFSAERTGGSVSTLTIQRTQQEDSAVYLCASSTRRQIQETQYFGPGTRLLVL.